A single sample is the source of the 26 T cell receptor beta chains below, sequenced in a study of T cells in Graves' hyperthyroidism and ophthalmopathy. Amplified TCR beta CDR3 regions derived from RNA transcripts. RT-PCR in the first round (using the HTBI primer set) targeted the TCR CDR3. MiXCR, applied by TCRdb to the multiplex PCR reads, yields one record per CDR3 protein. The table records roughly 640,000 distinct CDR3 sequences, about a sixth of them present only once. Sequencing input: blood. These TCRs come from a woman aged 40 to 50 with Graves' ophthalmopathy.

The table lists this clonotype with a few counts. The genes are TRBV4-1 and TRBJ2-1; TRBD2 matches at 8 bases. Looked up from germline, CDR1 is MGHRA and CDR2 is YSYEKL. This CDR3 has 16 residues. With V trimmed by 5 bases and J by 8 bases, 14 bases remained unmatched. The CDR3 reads CASSKTRGDVNDEQFF. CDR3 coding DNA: TGCGCCAGCAGCAAGACGCGGGGGGACGTGAACGATGAGCAGTTCTTC.

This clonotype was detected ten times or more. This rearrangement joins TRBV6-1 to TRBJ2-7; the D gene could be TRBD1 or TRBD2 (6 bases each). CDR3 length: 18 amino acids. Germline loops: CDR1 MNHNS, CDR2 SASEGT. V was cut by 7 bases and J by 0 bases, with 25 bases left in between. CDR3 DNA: TGTGCCAGCAAGGGCGCCAGTCCCGGGGGCCTCCCCTCCTACGAGCAGTACTTC. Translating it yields CASKGASPGGLPSYEQYF.

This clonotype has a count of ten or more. The CDR3 protein is CASSRTAQETQYF. The CDR3 DNA reads TGTGCCAGCTCACGGACAGCTCAAGAGACCCAGTACTTC. The chain joins TRBV18 to TRBJ2-5; D may be TRBD1 (6 bases). The CDR3 runs 13 residues. CDR1 is KGHSH and CDR2 is LQKENI in the germline V gene. Trimming left V 4 bases short and J 2 bases short, with 8 bases between.

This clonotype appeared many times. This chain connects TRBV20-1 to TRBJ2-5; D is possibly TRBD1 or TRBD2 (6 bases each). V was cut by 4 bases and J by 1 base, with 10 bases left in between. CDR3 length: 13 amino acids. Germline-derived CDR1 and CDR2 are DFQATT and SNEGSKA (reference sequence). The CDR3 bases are TGCAGTGCTAACGGGGGCCCCCAAGAGACCCAGTACTTC. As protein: CSANGGPQETQYF.

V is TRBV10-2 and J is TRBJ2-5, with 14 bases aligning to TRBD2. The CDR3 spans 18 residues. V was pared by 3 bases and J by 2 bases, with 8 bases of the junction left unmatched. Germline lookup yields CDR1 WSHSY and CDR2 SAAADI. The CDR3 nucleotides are TGCGCCAGCAGTGAATATTCGACTAGCGGGGGGGCTCAAGAGACCCAGTACTTC. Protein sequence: CASSEYSTSGGAQETQYF.

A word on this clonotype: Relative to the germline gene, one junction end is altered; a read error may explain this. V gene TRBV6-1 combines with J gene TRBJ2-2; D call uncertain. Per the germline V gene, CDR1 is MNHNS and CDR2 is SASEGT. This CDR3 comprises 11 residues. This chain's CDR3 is CASRIYGELFF. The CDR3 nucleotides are TGCGCCAGCAGGATTTACGGGGAGCTGTTTTTT.

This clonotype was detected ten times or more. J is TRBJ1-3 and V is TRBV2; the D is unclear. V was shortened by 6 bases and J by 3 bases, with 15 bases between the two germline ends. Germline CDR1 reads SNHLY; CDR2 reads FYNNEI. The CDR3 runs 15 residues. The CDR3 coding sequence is TGTGCCAGCAGCGCCTCTGGGCCTCTTGGAAACACCATATATTTT. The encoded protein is CASSASGPLGNTIYF.

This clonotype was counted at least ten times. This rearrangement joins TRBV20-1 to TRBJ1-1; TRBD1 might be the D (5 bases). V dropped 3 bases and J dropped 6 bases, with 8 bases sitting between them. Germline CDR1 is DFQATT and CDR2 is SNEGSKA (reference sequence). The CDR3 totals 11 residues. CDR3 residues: CSASWGPEAFF. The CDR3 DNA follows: TGCAGTGCTAGTTGGGGCCCTGAAGCTTTCTTT.

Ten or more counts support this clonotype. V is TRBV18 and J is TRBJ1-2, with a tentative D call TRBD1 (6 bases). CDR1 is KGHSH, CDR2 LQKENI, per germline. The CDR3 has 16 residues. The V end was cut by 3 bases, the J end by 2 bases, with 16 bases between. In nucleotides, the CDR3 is TGTGCCAGCTCACCTCCTTCCGGGACACCCAACTATGGCTACACCTTC. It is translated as CASSPPSGTPNYGYTF.

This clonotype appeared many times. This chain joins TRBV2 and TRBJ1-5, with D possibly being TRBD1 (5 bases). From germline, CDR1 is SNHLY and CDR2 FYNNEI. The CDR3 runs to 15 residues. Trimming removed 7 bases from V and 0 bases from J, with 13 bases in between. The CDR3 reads CASNTDTSSNQPQHF. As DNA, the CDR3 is TGTGCCAGCAATACGGACACTAGTAGCAATCAGCCCCAGCATTTT.

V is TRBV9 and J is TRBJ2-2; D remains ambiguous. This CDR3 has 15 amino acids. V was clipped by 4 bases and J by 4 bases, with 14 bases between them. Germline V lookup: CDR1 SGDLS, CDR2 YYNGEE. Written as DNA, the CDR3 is TGTGCCAGCAGCCAAGGACCCCTTTCCACCGGGGAGCTGTTTTTT. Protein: CASSQGPLSTGELFF.

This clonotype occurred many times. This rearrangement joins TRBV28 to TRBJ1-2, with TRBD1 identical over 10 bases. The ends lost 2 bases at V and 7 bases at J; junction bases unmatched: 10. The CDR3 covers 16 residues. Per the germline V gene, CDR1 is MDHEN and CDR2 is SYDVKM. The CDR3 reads CASSLPFRDRGPGYTF. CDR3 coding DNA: TGTGCCAGCAGTTTACCTTTTAGGGACAGGGGTCCTGGCTACACCTTC.

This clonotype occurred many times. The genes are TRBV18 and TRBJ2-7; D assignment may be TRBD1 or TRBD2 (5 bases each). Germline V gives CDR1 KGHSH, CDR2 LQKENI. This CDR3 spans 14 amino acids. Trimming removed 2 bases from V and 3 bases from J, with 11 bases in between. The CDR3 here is CASSPVEGSYEQYF. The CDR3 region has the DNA TGTGCCAGCTCACCAGTTGAGGGGAGCTACGAGCAGTACTTC.

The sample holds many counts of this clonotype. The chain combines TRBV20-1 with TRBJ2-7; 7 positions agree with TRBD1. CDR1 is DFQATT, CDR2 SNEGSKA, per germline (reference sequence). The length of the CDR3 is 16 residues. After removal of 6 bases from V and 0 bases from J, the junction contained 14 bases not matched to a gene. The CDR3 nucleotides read TGCAGTGCAAGCCTAATACACCGGGACAGCTCCTACGAGCAGTACTTC. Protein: CSASLIHRDSSYEQYF.

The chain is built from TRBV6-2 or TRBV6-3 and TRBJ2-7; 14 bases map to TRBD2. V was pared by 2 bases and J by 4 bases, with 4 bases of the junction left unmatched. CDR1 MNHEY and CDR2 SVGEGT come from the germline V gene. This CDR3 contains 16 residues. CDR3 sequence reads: CASSYVTSGRGYEQYF. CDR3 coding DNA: TGTGCCAGCAGTTACGTGACTAGCGGGAGGGGTTACGAGCAGTACTTC.

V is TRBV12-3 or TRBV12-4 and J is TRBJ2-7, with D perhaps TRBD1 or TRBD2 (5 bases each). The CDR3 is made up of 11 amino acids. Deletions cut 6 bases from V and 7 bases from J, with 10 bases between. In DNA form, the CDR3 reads TGTGCCAGCAGCCCCGAGGGGGAGCAGTACTTC. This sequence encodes CASSPEGEQYF.

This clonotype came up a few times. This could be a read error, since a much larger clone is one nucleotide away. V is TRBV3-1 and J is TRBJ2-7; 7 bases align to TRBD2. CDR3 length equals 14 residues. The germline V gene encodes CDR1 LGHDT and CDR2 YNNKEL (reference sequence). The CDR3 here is CASNQLAGAYEQYF. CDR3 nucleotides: TGTGCCAGCAACCAATTGGCGGGGGCCTACGAGCAGTACTTC.

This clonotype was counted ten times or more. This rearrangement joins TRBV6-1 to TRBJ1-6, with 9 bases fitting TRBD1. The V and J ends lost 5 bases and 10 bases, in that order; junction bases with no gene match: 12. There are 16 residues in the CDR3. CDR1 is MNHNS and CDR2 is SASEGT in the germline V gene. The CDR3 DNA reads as TGTGCCAGCAGTATTAGGACAGGGGCTAGGGGATCACCCCTCCACTTT. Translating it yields CASSIRTGARGSPLHF.

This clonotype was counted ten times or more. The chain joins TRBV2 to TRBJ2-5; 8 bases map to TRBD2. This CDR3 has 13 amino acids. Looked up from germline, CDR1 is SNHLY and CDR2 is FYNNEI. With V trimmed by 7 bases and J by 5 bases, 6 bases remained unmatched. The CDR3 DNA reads TGTGCCAGCAAGAAAGCGGGAGCTGAGACCCAGTACTTC. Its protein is CASKKAGAETQYF. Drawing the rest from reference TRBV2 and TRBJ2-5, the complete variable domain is EPEVTQTPSHQVTQMGQEVILRCVPISNHLYFYWYRQILGQKVEFLVSFYNNEISEKSEIFDDQFSVERPDGSNFTLKIRSTKLEDSAMYFCASKKAGAETQYFGPGTRLLVL.

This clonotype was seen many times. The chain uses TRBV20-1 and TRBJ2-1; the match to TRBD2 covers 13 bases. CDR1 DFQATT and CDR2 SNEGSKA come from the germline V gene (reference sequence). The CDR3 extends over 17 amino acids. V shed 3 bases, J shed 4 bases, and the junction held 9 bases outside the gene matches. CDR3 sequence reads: CSARVTSGRGGYNEQFF. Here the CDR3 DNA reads TGCAGTGCTAGGGTTACTAGCGGGAGGGGGGGTTACAATGAGCAGTTCTTC.

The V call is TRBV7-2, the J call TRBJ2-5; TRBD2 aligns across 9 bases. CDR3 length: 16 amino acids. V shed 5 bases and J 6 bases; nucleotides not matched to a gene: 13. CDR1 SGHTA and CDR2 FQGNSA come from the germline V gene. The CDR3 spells CASSRRLAGDLKTQYF. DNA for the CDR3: TGTGCCAGCAGCCGCCGGTTAGCGGGAGATTTGAAGACCCAGTACTTC.

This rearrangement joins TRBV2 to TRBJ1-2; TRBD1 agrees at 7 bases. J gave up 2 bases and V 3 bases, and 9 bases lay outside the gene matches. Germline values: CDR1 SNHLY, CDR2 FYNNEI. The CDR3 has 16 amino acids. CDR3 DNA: TGTGCCAGCAGTGATGAATTTGGCAGGGGGAACTATGGCTACACCTTC. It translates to CASSDEFGRGNYGYTF. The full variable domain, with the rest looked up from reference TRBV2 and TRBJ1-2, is EPEVTQTPSHQVTQMGQEVILRCVPISNHLYFYWYRQILGQKVEFLVSFYNNEISEKSEIFDDQFSVERPDGSNFTLKIRSTKLEDSAMYFCASSDEFGRGNYGYTFGSGTRLTVV.

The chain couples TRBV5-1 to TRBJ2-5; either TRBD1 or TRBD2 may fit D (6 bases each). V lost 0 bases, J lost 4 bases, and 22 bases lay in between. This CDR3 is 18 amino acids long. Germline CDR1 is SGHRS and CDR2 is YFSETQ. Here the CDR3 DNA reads TGCGCCAGCAGCTTGGAGGGCTACGGGGTACAGGGAGGAGAGACCCAGTACTTC. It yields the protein CASSLEGYGVQGGETQYF.

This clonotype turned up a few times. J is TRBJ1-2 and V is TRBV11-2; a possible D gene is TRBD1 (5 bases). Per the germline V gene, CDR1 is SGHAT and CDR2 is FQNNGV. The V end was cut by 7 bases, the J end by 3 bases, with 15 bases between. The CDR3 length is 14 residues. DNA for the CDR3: TGTGCCAGCAAACCGTCGGGGGTGGACTATGGCTACACCTTC. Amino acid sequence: CASKPSGVDYGYTF.

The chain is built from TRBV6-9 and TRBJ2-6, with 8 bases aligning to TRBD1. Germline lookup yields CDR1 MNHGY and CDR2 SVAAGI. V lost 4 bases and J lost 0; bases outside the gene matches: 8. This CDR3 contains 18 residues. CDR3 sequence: CASSLTGDPLSGANVLTF. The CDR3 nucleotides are TGTGCCAGCAGTTTGACAGGGGATCCCCTCTCTGGGGCCAACGTCCTGACTTTC.

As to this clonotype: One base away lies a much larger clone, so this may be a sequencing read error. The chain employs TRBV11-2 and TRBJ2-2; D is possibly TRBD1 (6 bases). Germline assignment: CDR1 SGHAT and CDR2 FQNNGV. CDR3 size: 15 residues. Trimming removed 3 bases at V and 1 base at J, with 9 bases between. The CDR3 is CASSFDRRNTGELFF. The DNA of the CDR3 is TGTGCCAGCAGCTTCGACAGGAGGAACACCGGGGAGCTGTTTTTT.